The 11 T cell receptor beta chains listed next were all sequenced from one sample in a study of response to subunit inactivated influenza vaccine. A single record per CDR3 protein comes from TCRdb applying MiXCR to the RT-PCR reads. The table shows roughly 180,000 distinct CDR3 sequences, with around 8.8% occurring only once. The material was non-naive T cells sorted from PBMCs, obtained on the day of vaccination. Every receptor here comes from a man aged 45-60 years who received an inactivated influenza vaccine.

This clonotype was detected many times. CDR3 nucleotide sequence: TGTGCCAGCAGCACGGCGGGACTTCCGAACACTGAAGCTTTCTTT. It specifies CASSTAGLPNTEAFF. This sequence joins TRBV28 and TRBJ1-1, with D possibly being TRBD1 (5 bases). Trimming took off 6 bases at V and 1 base at J, with 15 bases between the two ends. Germline loops: CDR1 MDHEN, CDR2 SYDVKM. There are 15 residues in the CDR3. The variable domain in full, completed from reference TRBV28 and TRBJ1-1, reads DVKVTQSSRYLVKRTGEKVFLECVQDMDHENMFWYRQDPGLGLRLIYFSYDVKMKEKGDIPEGYSVSREKKERFSLILESASTNQTSMYLCASSTAGLPNTEAFFGQGTRLTVV.

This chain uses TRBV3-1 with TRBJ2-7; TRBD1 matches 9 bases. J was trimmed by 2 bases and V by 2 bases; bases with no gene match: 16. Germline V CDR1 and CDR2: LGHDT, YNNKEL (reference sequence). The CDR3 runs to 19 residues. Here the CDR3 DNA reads TGTGCCAGCAGCCAAAGGGGGGCCTTAAGGGGGACAGGGACCTACGAGCAGTACTTC. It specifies CASSQRGALRGTGTYEQYF.

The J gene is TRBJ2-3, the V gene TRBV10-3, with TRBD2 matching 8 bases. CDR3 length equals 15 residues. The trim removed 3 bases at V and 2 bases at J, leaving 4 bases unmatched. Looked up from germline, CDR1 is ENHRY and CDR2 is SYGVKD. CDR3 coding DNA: TGTGCCATCAGTGACGGGGGGGCCCACACAGATACGCAGTATTTT. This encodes CAISDGGAHTDTQYF.

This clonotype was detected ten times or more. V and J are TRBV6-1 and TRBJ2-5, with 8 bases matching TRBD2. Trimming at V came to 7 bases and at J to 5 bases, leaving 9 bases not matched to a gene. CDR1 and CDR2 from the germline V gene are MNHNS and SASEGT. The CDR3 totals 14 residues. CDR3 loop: CASNQRESGETQYF. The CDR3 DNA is TGTGCCAGCAACCAGCGGGAGTCGGGGGAGACCCAGTACTTC.

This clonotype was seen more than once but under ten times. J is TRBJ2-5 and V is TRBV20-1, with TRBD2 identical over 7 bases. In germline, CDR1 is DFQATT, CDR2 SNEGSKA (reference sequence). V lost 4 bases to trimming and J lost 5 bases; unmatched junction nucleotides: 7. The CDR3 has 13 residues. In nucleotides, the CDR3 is TGCAGTGCTATCGGGAGGAGTTCCGAGACCCAGTACTTC. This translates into CSAIGRSSETQYF.

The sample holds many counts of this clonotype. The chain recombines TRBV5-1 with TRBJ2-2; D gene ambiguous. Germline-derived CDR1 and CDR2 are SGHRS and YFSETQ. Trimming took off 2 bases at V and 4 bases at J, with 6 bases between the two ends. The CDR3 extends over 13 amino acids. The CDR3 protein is CASSLVSTGELFF. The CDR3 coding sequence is TGCGCCAGCAGCTTAGTAAGCACCGGGGAGCTGTTTTTT. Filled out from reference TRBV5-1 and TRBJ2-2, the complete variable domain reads KAGVTQTPRYLIKTRGQQVTLSCSPISGHRSVSWYQQTPGQGLQFLFEYFSETQRNKGNFPGRFSGRQFSNSRSEMNVSTLELGDSALYLCASSLVSTGELFFGEGSRLTVL.

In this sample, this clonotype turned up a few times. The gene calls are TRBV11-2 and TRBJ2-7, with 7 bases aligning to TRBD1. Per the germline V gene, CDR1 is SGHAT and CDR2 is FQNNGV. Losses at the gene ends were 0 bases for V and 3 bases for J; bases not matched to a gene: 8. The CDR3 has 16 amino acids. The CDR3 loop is CASSLDRGGSIYEQYF. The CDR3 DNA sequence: TGTGCCAGCAGCTTAGATCGAGGGGGCTCAATCTACGAGCAGTACTTC.

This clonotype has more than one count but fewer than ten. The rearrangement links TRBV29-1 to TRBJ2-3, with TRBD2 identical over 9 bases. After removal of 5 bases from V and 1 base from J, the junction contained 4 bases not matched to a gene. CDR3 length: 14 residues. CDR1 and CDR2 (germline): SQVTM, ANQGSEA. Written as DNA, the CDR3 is TGCAGCGTTCTGAGGACTAGCGGCACAGATACGCAGTATTTT. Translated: CSVLRTSGTDTQYF.

CDR3 protein: CASSYTPQGRFTDTQYF. CDR3 sequence (DNA): TGTGCCAGCAGTTACACCCCACAGGGGCGCTTCACAGATACGCAGTATTTT. This chain joins TRBV6-2 or TRBV6-3 and TRBJ2-3, with 7 bases lining up with TRBD1. Germline CDR1 MNHEY, CDR2 SVGEGT. V was clipped by 2 bases and J by 2 bases; unmatched bases: 10. The CDR3 consists of 17 residues.

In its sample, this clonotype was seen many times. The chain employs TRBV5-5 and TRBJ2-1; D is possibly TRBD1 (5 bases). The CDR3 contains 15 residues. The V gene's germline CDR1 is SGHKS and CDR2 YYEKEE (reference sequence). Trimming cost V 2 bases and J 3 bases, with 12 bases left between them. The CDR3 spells CASSLAQGVYNEQFF. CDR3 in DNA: TGTGCCAGCAGCTTAGCGCAGGGCGTCTACAATGAGCAGTTCTTC.

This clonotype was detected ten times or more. CDR3 nucleotides: TGTGCCAGCAGTGAACTGGGGAATCAGCCCCAGCATTTT. It codes for CASSELGNQPQHF. V and J are TRBV2 and TRBJ1-5, with no clear D. Deletions cut 2 bases from V and 4 bases from J, with 6 bases between. This CDR3 has 13 residues. Germline V gene data show CDR1 as SNHLY and CDR2 as FYNNEI.